The 14 T cell receptor beta chains in this list originate from one sample, sequenced in a study of blood T cell repertoires in COVID-19. Sequenced by immunoSEQ multiplex PCR; TCRdb stores in-frame clones only, minus some. The data show about 300,000 clones, around 92% seen once. Specimen: peripheral blood. The source is a woman younger than 45 with COVID-19, enrolled during active disease.

V gene TRBV6-2 or TRBV6-3 combines with J gene TRBJ2-7; unclear D gene. The V gene lost 6 bases and the J gene lost 4 bases, with 10 bases spanning the gap. Germline CDR1 reads MNHEY; CDR2 reads SVGEGT. The CDR3 length is 12 residues. The CDR3 region is CASSNPGYEQYF. The CDR3 bases are TGTGCCAGCAGCAATCCGGGTTACGAGCAGTACTTC.

The J gene is TRBJ1-1, the V gene TRBV5-4, with TRBD1 matching over 7 bases. The V gene's germline CDR1 is SGHNT and CDR2 YYREEE (reference sequence). CDR3 size: 15 residues. V lost 3 bases and J lost 0; bases outside the gene matches: 5. CDR3 residues: CASSSLDRMNTEAFF. CDR3 bases: TGTGCCAGCAGCTCCTTGGACAGGATGAACACTGAAGCTTTCTTT.

Turning to this clone: Compared with germline, one end of the junction differs, possibly owing to a read error. The J gene is TRBJ1-2, the V gene TRBV3-1 (or the pseudogene TRBV3-2), with a weak D call TRBD1 (6 bases). The CDR3 runs 15 residues. Germline lookup yields CDR1 LGHDT and CDR2 YNNKEL (reference sequence). The CDR3 protein is CASTQAGTPNYGYTF. Here the CDR3 DNA reads TGTGCCAGCACCCAAGCTGGGACACCTAACTATGGCTACACCTTC.

The chain recombines TRBV4-1 with TRBJ1-6, with D uncertain. The CDR3 totals 14 residues. The V and J ends lost 0 bases and 13 bases respectively, with 13 bases between them. From germline, CDR1 is MGHRA and CDR2 YSYEKL. For the CDR3, the DNA is TGCGCCAGCAGCCAAGATTTGGGCCTTGTTCCCCTCCACTTT. Translating it yields CASSQDLGLVPLHF.

The rearrangement uses TRBV25-1 and TRBJ1-2; D may be TRBD1 (5 bases). V shed 5 bases and J shed 5 bases, with 18 bases lying between them. Germline V lookup: CDR1 MGHDK, CDR2 SYGVNS. The CDR3 loop spans 15 amino acids. CDR3 sequence reads: CASSYRGGVQYGYTF. DNA of the CDR3: TGTGCCAGCAGTTATAGGGGAGGGGTCCAGTATGGCTACACCTTC.

The rearrangement links TRBV7-9 to TRBJ1-5, with D maybe TRBD1 (5 bases). Trimming took 6 bases from V and 0 from J, leaving 12 bases between them. CDR3 length: 15 residues. Germline V gene sequence: CDR1 SEHNR, CDR2 FQNEAQ (reference sequence). In nucleotides, the CDR3 is TGTGCCAGCAGTCCCGCTGACAGTAGCAATCAGCCCCAGCATTTT. Its translation is CASSPADSSNQPQHF.

The chain links TRBV4-2 to TRBJ2-7; D may be TRBD2 (6 bases). Germline CDR1 and CDR2: LGHNA and YNFKEQ. CDR3 size: 17 residues. V lost 1 base and J 0 bases, leaving 16 bases between the germline ends. CDR3 region: CASSQGGGGTLSYEQYF. CDR3 in DNA: TGTGCCAGCAGCCAAGGGGGTGGGGGGACCCTCTCCTACGAGCAGTACTTC.

The chain joins TRBV28 to TRBJ1-3; 10 bases are shared with TRBD1. This CDR3 comprises 16 residues. Trimming removed 5 bases from V and 9 bases from J; junction bases left unmatched: 13. Germline V lookup: CDR1 MDHEN, CDR2 SYDVKM. The CDR3 reads CASSPGTGALVRTIYF. In DNA form, the CDR3 reads TGTGCCAGCAGTCCCGGGACAGGGGCCTTAGTACGCACCATATATTTT.

This chain links TRBV7-2 with TRBJ2-7, with D perhaps TRBD1 (6 bases). V gave up 4 bases and J gave up 3 bases, with 16 bases separating them. CDR1 and CDR2 (germline): SGHTA, FQGNSA. The CDR3 has 15 amino acids. The DNA for the CDR3 is TGTGCCAGCAGCTATGAACCAGGGGCCGTCTACGAGCAGTACTTC. Translated: CASSYEPGAVYEQYF. The full variable domain, rest sourced from reference TRBV7-2 and TRBJ2-7, is GAGVSQSPSNKVTEKGKDVELRCDPISGHTALYWYRQSLGQGLEFLIYFQGNSAPDKSGLPSDRFSAERTGGSVSTLTIQRTQQEDSAVYLCASSYEPGAVYEQYFGPGTRLTVT.

This rearrangement joins TRBV27 to TRBJ1-2; 7 nucleotides agree with TRBD1. CDR3 length: 16 residues. J lost 4 bases, V lost 5 bases, and 13 bases had no gene match. The germline CDR1 and CDR2 sequences are MNHEY and SMNVEV (reference sequence). The CDR3 region has the DNA TGTGCCAGCAGTCCAACGGGGACAGACCTCTTCTATGGCTACACCTTC. This codes for CASSPTGTDLFYGYTF.

This clone has a handful of counts. The CDR3 loop reads CASSTFPGQGVYTDTQYF. CDR3 in DNA: TGTGCCAGCAGTACCTTTCCTGGACAGGGGGTTTACACAGATACGCAGTATTTT. The chain recombines TRBV28 with TRBJ2-3; 10 nucleotides align to TRBD1. The CDR3 has 18 residues. V lost 5 bases to trimming and J lost 2 bases; unmatched junction nucleotides: 13. From germline, CDR1 is MDHEN and CDR2 SYDVKM.

This CDR3 is CASSPPGTEIIYF. The DNA of the CDR3 is TGTGCCAGCAGCCCTCCCGGGACAGAAATCATATATTTT. The chain carries TRBV3-1 (or the pseudogene TRBV3-2) and TRBJ1-3; 7 bases fit TRBD1. Looked up from germline, CDR1 is LGHDT and CDR2 is YNNKEL (reference sequence). With 4 bases clipped from V and 12 bases from J, the junction kept 9 bases outside the gene matches. This CDR3 has 13 residues.

V usage is TRBV19 and J usage is TRBJ2-2, with D possibly being TRBD1 (6 bases). The germline V and J ends were trimmed by 3 bases and 4 bases, with 12 bases remaining between them. The germline CDR1 and CDR2 sequences are LNHDA and SQIVND (reference sequence). The CDR3 spans 15 residues. CDR3 in amino acids: CASSIGTRATGELFF. The DNA for the CDR3 is TGTGCCAGTAGTATCGGGACACGGGCCACCGGGGAGCTGTTTTTT.

The chain combines TRBV6-2 or TRBV6-3 with TRBJ1-4; TRBD1 aligns across 7 bases. V lost 4 bases to trimming and J lost 5 bases; unmatched junction nucleotides: 7. Looked up from germline, CDR1 is MNHEY and CDR2 is SVGEGT. The CDR3 is 15 residues long. CDR3 in DNA: TGTGCCAGCAGTTTCACCGGGACAGCGAATGAAAAACTGTTTTTT. As protein: CASSFTGTANEKLFF.